The clone carrying this T cell receptor beta chain was counted between two and nine times. The junction had 7 bases not matched to a gene; V was cut back by 6 bases and J by 1 base. Germline V gives CDR1 LNHDA, CDR2 SQIVND (reference sequence). There are 15 residues in the CDR3. The data were taken from a study of blood T cell repertoires in COVID-19. As for the study in general: Samples taken during acute and convalescent COVID-19 were collected in the United States, Italy and Spain. Sources were T cells, B-cell-depleted T cells, or PBMCs; the material itself was cDNA or gDNA.

Original analysis: It was from reference gene primer amplification that nucleated cell counts were estimated. Repertoires were generated with immunoSEQ multiplex PCR, while TCRdb's copy carries only in-frame clones and drops some. The D gene and trimming were derived from the DNA, and the V and J assignments and clone size from that table. In the table there are about 71,000 clones, 82% of which are singletons. This chain connects TRBV19 to TRBJ2-5, with TRBD2 matching 8 bases. The sample consisted of peripheral blood. The clonotype originates from a woman over 75 with acute or convalescent COVID-19. The CDR3 reads CASSPPGGIQETQYF. In DNA, the CDR3 is TGTGCCAGTAGCCCCCCGGGGGGGATCCAAGAGACCCAGTACTTC.